The text below deals with one TCR beta chain. What antigen it recognizes has not been identified. Base qualities are not at hand, and no much larger clone is one base apart. Each donor gave one peripheral blood draw, averaging around 0.11 L, which was collected into heparinised tubes. A BD FACSAria II was used to sort naive, central memory, regulatory and stem cell-like memory CD4+ T cells with a panel that included CD45RO, CCR7, CD25, CD127, CD95 and CD27. All sorted populations exceeded 95% purity. PBMCs were isolated immediately by Lymphoprep density gradient centrifugation and stained directly without culture. To minimize batch effects, samples were stained and sorted in pairs, one healthy donor with one patient per experiment. The sample originates from a study of beta chain features in type 1 diabetes (dated 2018 in TCRdb). Regarding the complete study: Mean age, gender distribution, total cell number and subset yield were not different between patients and healthy donors. A total of roughly 110 million sorted cells were examined across all samples, and the number of cells per subset was strongly correlated with RNA yield. The study compared the TCRB repertoires of sorted circulating CD4+ T cell subsets in recently diagnosed type 1 diabetes patients with those in matched healthy donors. Regulatory and stem cell-like memory subsets were obtained from only 8 patients and roughly eight healthy donors, while naive and central memory subsets were obtained from all 30 or so donors.

What the authors observed across the whole study: Type 1 diabetes patients showed a moderate but significant shortening of TCRB CDR3 length in all four CD4+ subsets. Naive, central memory and regulatory TCRB repertoires appeared to be more similar among patients than among healthy donors. Fewer insertions and more nucleotide deletions at VDJ recombination sites were observed in patients with type 1 diabetes, implying thymic rearrangement abnormalities. Because cDNA rather than genomic DNA was sequenced, highly expressing activated cells could have been over-represented, although no difference in activation and CD3 levels was found between groups. Only small numbers of individuals were included in the HLA sub-analyses, which left unresolved whether HLA type had any influence on TCRB rearrangement. Shorter templates might be favored by PCR, yet because patient and control samples were amplified and corrected together, any such skew would affect both groups equally.

From its cysteine to its phenylalanine, the CDR3 spans 14 amino acids. The retained sequence is limited to the CDR3, 42 bases, with the frame set at the first base. Looking up the germline V gene yields CDR1 SGHTA and CDR2 FQGNSA. Trimmed from V: 1 base; trimmed from J: 10 bases; junction bases lacking a gene match: 4. The entire amount of isolated RNA was reverse transcribed using the High Capacity cDNA Reverse Transcription Kit, so the sequenced TCRB transcripts were expressed ones. Deep immunoSEQ sequencing was applied to naive, central memory and regulatory T cell samples, giving an average of around 3.4 million total reads per sample. Sorted cells were lysed in RLT buffer and RNA was extracted with DNase-treated RNeasy Micro or Mini kits, depending on cell number. Each cell subset was processed on its own to prevent cross-contamination, while patient and healthy donor samples were processed together. TCRB sequences were amplified from cDNA with the immunoSEQ multiplex PCR, producing 87-bp fragments spanning the CDR3 region. The amplicons were sequenced using the Illumina HiSeq platform. In the authors' own workflow: PCR bias was corrected computationally using synthetic template baselines, and reads within Hamming distance 2 were collapsed, with unmergeable singletons discarded. Reads were aligned against IMGT to assign V, D and J genes, CDR3 length and insertions or deletions at six rearrangement sites. Within each subset, clonotype counts were normalized to the number of sorted cells before true diversity and Gini coefficients were calculated with the tcR R package. Repertoire sharing was quantified using the overlap coefficient calculated on TCRB nucleotide sequences. The clones in this table, taken by TCRdb from immuneACCESS, are in-frame only. Not every clone is retained; where verified, under half of the shortfall comes from an unresolved V gene, and the cause of the rest is unknown. The D gene and trimming were derived from the DNA, and the V and J assignments and clone size from that table. Present in this sample are about 52,000 clones, under 55% of which were seen just once. The ten biggest clones cover roughly 1.5% of the sample.

The specimen was Tregs from blood. The sample's cell subset or site label, in plain terms: regulatory CD4+ T cells. Rearrangement joined TRBV7-2 to TRBJ2-1, with 10 bases matching TRBD2. The sequence derives from a man younger than 45 with type 1 diabetes. The CDR3 protein: CASSLVAGGSEQFF. The nucleotide sequence reads TGTGCCAGCAGCTTAGTAGCGGGAGGATCAGAGCAGTTCTTC.